These 15 T cell receptor beta chains came from one sample sequenced in a study of metastatic and nonmetastatic thyroid tumors. Treatment of any kind had been given to no patient before thyroid surgery. TCRdb re-called clones via MiXCR from the PCR reads. The repertoire holds 4,200 or so clones, with around a third as singletons. Source material: adjacent normal tissue. Receptors originate from a female donor with papillary thyroid cancer or a benign thyroid nodule (not recorded which). Some clones in this sample may be carry-over from other donors' samples.

This clone was found a few times. The genes are TRBV28 and TRBJ2-1, with a weak D call TRBD2 (6 bases). The CDR3 runs 12 residues. Germline-derived CDR1 and CDR2 are MDHEN and SYDVKM. Trimming shortened V by 1 base and J by 9 bases, and 7 bases separated the two germline ends. In DNA, the CDR3 is TGTGCCAGCAGTTTATCCGGGAGTGAGCAGTTCTTC. Its translation: CASSLSGSEQFF.

This chain joins TRBV20-1 and TRBJ2-1; 10 bases fit TRBD1. The CDR3 extends over 15 amino acids. V lost 5 bases and J lost 7; bases outside the gene matches: 11. The germline V gene has CDR1 DFQATT and CDR2 SNEGSKA (reference sequence). The CDR3 sequence: CSADDDRGQGNEQFF. CDR3 nucleotide sequence: TGCAGTGCTGATGATGACAGGGGGCAGGGAAATGAGCAGTTCTTC.

The chain recombines TRBV27 with TRBJ2-7; possible D gene TRBD1, 5 bases. CDR3 length equals 15 residues. Trimming took 3 bases from V and 5 from J, leaving 17 bases between them. CDR1 and CDR2 (germline): MNHEY, SMNVEV (reference sequence). The CDR3, as DNA: TGTGCCAGCAGTTTCTTAGGGGAAATATTTAACGAGCAGTACTTC. This gives the protein CASSFLGEIFNEQYF.

This clone showed up just a few times. The chain combines TRBV6-1 with TRBJ2-5, with TRBD1 matching 9 bases. The germline V gene encodes CDR1 MNHNS and CDR2 SASEGT. CDR3 length equals 15 residues. V shed 4 bases and J 9 bases; nucleotides not matched to a gene: 12. For the CDR3, the DNA is TGTGCCAGCAGTGCCGGACAGGGGACCTCAGGGTCCCAGTACTTC. It codes for CASSAGQGTSGSQYF.

This clone is deemed large (0.1 to 1%). V is TRBV27 and J is TRBJ2-1; 7 positions agree with TRBD2. The CDR3 length is 16 residues. CDR1 is MNHEY and CDR2 is SMNVEV in the germline V gene (reference sequence). Trimming cost V 6 bases and J 0 bases; bases outside gene matches: 8. The DNA for the CDR3 is TGTGCCAGCAGCTTAAGAGCGGGGAGCTCCTACAATGAGCAGTTCTTC. Amino acid sequence: CASSLRAGSSYNEQFF.

This chain links TRBV12-3 or TRBV12-4 with TRBJ2-7; D possibly corresponds to TRBD2 (6 bases). V lost 6 bases, J lost 9 bases, and 18 bases lay in between. The CDR3 runs to 13 residues. CDR3: CASSSEGGLGQYF. CDR3 sequence (DNA): TGTGCCAGCAGCTCCGAGGGAGGATTGGGGCAGTACTTC.

The chain employs TRBV5-1 and TRBJ2-2; 10 bases are shared with TRBD1. Germline loops: CDR1 SGHRS, CDR2 YFSETQ. The CDR3 contains 15 residues. V trimming: 0 bases; J trimming: 7 bases; junction bases outside the gene matches: 3. Written as DNA, the CDR3 is TGCGCCAGCAGCTTGGGACAGGGGGCGATCGGGGAGCTGTTTTTT. It encodes CASSLGQGAIGELFF.

This clone is judged large. V is TRBV5-1 and J is TRBJ2-3, with TRBD2 matching 8 bases. Germline V gene lookup returns CDR1 SGHRS and CDR2 YFSETQ. Trimming at V came to 1 base and at J to 1 base, leaving 5 bases not matched to a gene. This CDR3 comprises 16 residues. The CDR3 here is CASSLLPAGGTDTQYF. As DNA, the CDR3 is TGCGCCAGCAGCTTGCTCCCAGCGGGAGGCACAGATACGCAGTATTTT.

The V and J genes are TRBV20-1 and TRBJ1-6; a weak D match, TRBD1 (6 bases). Germline assignment: CDR1 DFQATT and CDR2 SNEGSKA (reference sequence). This CDR3 comprises 14 residues. Trimming stripped 2 bases from V and 8 bases from J, with 13 bases between. The CDR3 protein is CSARTGTSDSPLHF. CDR3 nucleotide sequence: TGCAGTGCTAGAACCGGGACATCGGATTCACCCCTCCACTTT.

The chain recombines TRBV20-1 with TRBJ2-7; 8 bases agree with TRBD2. The CDR3 sequence is 18 residues long. Trimming cost V 6 bases and J 5 bases; bases outside gene matches: 24. Germline CDR1 reads DFQATT; CDR2 reads SNEGSKA (reference sequence). The CDR3 nucleotides read TGCAGTGCCGACCGAATACTCAAAAAAGCGGGAGCCACCCACGAGCAGTACTTC. Translating gives CSADRILKKAGATHEQYF.

The chain employs TRBV20-1 and TRBJ2-7; 9 bases map to TRBD2. Germline trimming cut 7 bases from V and 2 bases from J; bases unmatched to any gene: 9. The CDR3 totals 14 residues. Looked up from germline, CDR1 is DFQATT and CDR2 is SNEGSKA (reference sequence). The CDR3 coding sequence is TGCAGTGTGGGGACTAGCAATCCCACCTACGAGCAGTACTTC. Translation: CSVGTSNPTYEQYF.

In this sample, this clone turned up a few times. The chain carries TRBV6-1 and TRBJ2-3, with TRBD1 matching over 7 bases. This CDR3 contains 15 residues. Per the germline V gene, CDR1 is MNHNS and CDR2 is SASEGT. V shed 6 bases and J 2 bases; nucleotides not matched to a gene: 8. For the CDR3, the DNA is TGTGCCAGCAGGGCCAGGGGGTTTCTCACAGATACGCAGTATTTT. Translation: CASRARGFLTDTQYF.

This sequence joins TRBV7-8 and TRBJ2-7, with D maybe TRBD2 (5 bases). The germline V gene has CDR1 SGHVS and CDR2 FQNEAQ. The CDR3 extends over 15 amino acids. Trimming left V 2 bases short and J 5 bases short, with 16 bases between. The CDR3 here is CASSLISGNLDEQYF. The CDR3 DNA is TGTGCCAGCAGCTTAATCTCGGGGAATTTGGACGAGCAGTACTTC. The full variable domain, its missing parts supplied by reference TRBV7-8 and TRBJ2-7, is GAGVSQSPRYKVAKRGQDVALRCDPISGHVSLFWYQQALGQGPEFLTYFQNEAQLDKSGLPSDRFFAERPEGSVSTLKIQRTQQEDSAVYLCASSLISGNLDEQYFGPGTRLTVT.

This clone was seen once. This sample also contains other DNA sequences that code for the same CDR3. V gene TRBV30 combines with J gene TRBJ2-7, with D perhaps matching TRBD1 (6 bases). Germline CDR1 is GTSNPN and CDR2 is SVGIG (reference sequence). The CDR3 has 13 residues. V lost 7 bases and J lost 6, with 19 bases in between. This CDR3 reads CAYPTGVIGEQYF. The CDR3, as DNA: TGTGCCTACCCGACAGGTGTGATTGGCGAGCAGTACTTC.

This clone was seen more than once but under ten times. This sequence joins TRBV15 and TRBJ1-5; no reliable D call. Deletions cut 9 bases from V and 0 bases from J, with 18 bases between. The germline V gene has CDR1 LNHNV and CDR2 YYDKDF (reference sequence). The length of the CDR3 is 16 residues. The CDR3 region has the DNA TGTGCCACGAGTCCACTCATGGGGTATAGCAATCAGCCCCAGCATTTT. Translating it yields CATSPLMGYSNQPQHF.